The T cell receptor beta chain described here comes from a study of blood T cell repertoires in COVID-19. At the level of the study: T cells, B-cell-depleted T cells, or PBMCs supplied cDNA or gDNA.

The CDR3 spans 13 residues. Per the germline V gene, CDR1 is WSHSY and CDR2 is SAAADI. Trimming took 3 bases from V and 0 from J, leaving 5 bases between them. Using immunoSEQ multiplex PCR, the repertoire was profiled, and TCRdb retains in-frame clones only, with some absent. The repertoire holds roughly 190,000 clones, with 75% to 90% as singletons. The rearrangement uses TRBV10-2 and TRBJ2-5; possible D gene TRBD1, 5 bases. This TCR was recovered from a woman aged 25 to 39 who had recovered from COVID-19. Source material: PBMCs or T cells enriched from blood (not recorded which). The CDR3 loop reads CASSDRDQETQYF. CDR3 nucleotides: TGCGCCAGCAGTGACAGGGACCAAGAGACCCAGTACTTC.